These T cell receptor beta chains were read from a single sample in a study of blood T cell repertoires in COVID-19. Profiling relied on immunoSEQ multiplex PCR, and the TCRdb table lists in-frame clones only, not all of them. The profile shows about 70,000 clones, around 85% of them singletons. The sample taken for sequencing was peripheral blood. These TCRs come from a human donor in a cohort sampled during active COVID-19. The CDR3 runs from the conserved cysteine through the conserved F or W. A D gene is named only where the DNA matches it firmly. A row's size may be missing; if present it is once, few, many or a size class.

j_call	d_call	v_call	clone_size	cdr3_nt	cdr3_aa
TRBJ1-2	TRBD1	TRBV2	.	TGTGCCAGCAGCGAGACCGGGACAGAGGAGGGCTACACCTTC	CASSETGTEEGYTF
TRBJ2-7	.	TRBV11-2	.	TGTGCCAGCAGCGGGGCTTCCTACGAGCAGTACTTC	CASSGASYEQYF
TRBJ1-4	.	TRBV4-1	.	TGCGCCAGCAGCGTCCTTCGGGGGGATGAAAAACTGTTTTTT	CASSVLRGDEKLFF
TRBJ2-5	.	TRBV21-1	.	TGTGCCAGCAGCAAATTAGCAAGCCAAGAGACCCAGTACTTC	CASSKLASQETQYF
TRBJ2-1	TRBD2	TRBV6-1	once	TGTGCCAGCAGTGACCCGACTAGCGGGGGGGCCAATGAGCAGTTCTTC	CASSDPTSGGANEQFF
TRBJ1-6	TRBD1	TRBV4-1	once	TGCGCCAGCAGCCAAGTGGGGGACAGGGTTTATAATTCACCCCTCCACTTT	CASSQVGDRVYNSPLHF
TRBJ2-7	.	TRBV11-2	.	TGTGCCAGCACAACGTCGGGCTACGAGCAGTACTTC	CASTTSGYEQYF
TRBJ1-5	.	TRBV7-9	.	TGTGCCAGCAGCGACTCCGGGACAAGGCATCAGCCCCAGCATTTT	CASSDSGTRHQPQHF
TRBJ2-2	TRBD1	TRBV5-5	.	TGTGCCAGCAGCTTGGCGGACAGGGATGCCGGGGAGCTGTTTTTT	CASSLADRDAGELFF
TRBJ2-5	TRBD1	TRBV19	.	TGTGCCAGTAGTTCCACTACACCGGGACAGGGGGTGGAGACCCAGTACTTC	CASSSTTPGQGVETQYF
TRBJ2-2	TRBD1	TRBV3-1/TRBV3-2	.	TGTGCCAGCAGCCTTCAACCCGGGACAGCCTCCACCGGGGAGCTGTTTTTT	CASSLQPGTASTGELFF
TRBJ1-4	.	TRBV10-2	.	TGCGCCAGCAACAATCAGGGGAGTTGGGAAAAACTGTTTTTT	CASNNQGSWEKLFF
TRBJ1-6	.	TRBV18	.	TGTGCCAGCTCATCTGTTCCCTACGCCCAGGGAAATTCACCCCTCCACTTT	CASSSVPYAQGNSPLHF
TRBJ2-7	TRBD1	TRBV15	.	TGTGCCACCAGCAGAGGACAGGGTCGGGCCTTGAACTACGAGCAGTACTTC	CATSRGQGRALNYEQYF
TRBJ1-3	TRBD1	TRBV6-5	.	TGTGCCAGCAGGGACAGGGGGTCCCCTGGAAACACCATATATTTT	CASRDRGSPGNTIYF
TRBJ1-1	TRBD1	TRBV9	.	TGTGCCAGCAGCGTAGGGGGACAGTCACCTGAAGCTTTCTTT	CASSVGGQSPEAFF
TRBJ1-1	TRBD1	TRBV19	.	TGTGCCAGTAGCCCACAGGGGGCAAGGACTGAAGCTTTCTTT	CASSPQGARTEAFF
TRBJ1-1	.	TRBV12-5	.	TGTGCTAGTGGTCCACCAGGGGATATGAACACTGAAGCTTTCTTT	CASGPPGDMNTEAFF
TRBJ2-7	TRBD2	TRBV10-2	.	TGCGCCAGCCTCCGGGGGGGCAACGAGCAGTACTTC	CASLRGGNEQYF
TRBJ1-1	.	TRBV7-6	.	TGTGCCAGCAGCGAACAGTGGAACACTGAAGCTTTCTTT	CASSEQWNTEAFF
TRBJ1-1	TRBD1	TRBV28	.	TGTGCCAGCAGACCAGGGGGGCTGCAATTCATGAACACTGAAGCTTTCTTT	CASRPGGLQFMNTEAFF
TRBJ2-3	TRBD1	TRBV28	few	TGTGCCAGCAGTACCCCTTATGGGACAGCCGACACAGATACGCAGTATTTT	CASSTPYGTADTDTQYF
TRBJ2-7	TRBD1	TRBV7-9	.	TGTGCCAGCAGCCAGACAGGGGGCAAGTACGAGCAGTACTTC	CASSQTGGKYEQYF
TRBJ1-5	.	TRBV4-1	.	TGCGCCAGCAGCCAAGAAGGGGCGTCCAATCAGCCCCAGCATTTT	CASSQEGASNQPQHF
TRBJ1-5	TRBD1	TRBV30	.	TGTGCCTGGAGTCCCCTGGGGACAGGGGGCTTCGGTCAGCCCCAGCATTTT	CAWSPLGTGGFGQPQHF
TRBJ2-6	TRBD1	TRBV6-2/TRBV6-3	.	TGTGCCAGCAGTCAGGGGACAGCCTCTGGGGCCAACGTCCTGACTTTC	CASSQGTASGANVLTF